The entry that follows covers one TCR beta chain sequence. Its antigen is currently unknown. Since a much larger clone is just one base distant, this may be a read error. These data are taken from a study of human T cells and chemical hapten exposure. Background on the study: Patients received weekly diphenylcyclopropenone doses to the scalp throughout the approximately 24-week study. Small discrepancies in pooled library volume mainly accounted for the varying TCR yields per sample. The study enrolled mostly female patients with alopecia areata, totalis or universalis. General study results and limits: Expanded TCRs made up significantly more big CDR3 similarity clusters than controls did.

With 5 bases removed from V and 4 bases from J, the gap between germline ends came to 8 bases. Germline CDR1 and CDR2: SGHTA and FQGNSA. The CDR3 is 13 amino acids. Documented time point: patch test 1, 2 weeks after DPC sensitization. Regarding treatment: therapeutic diphenylcyclopropenone sensitization with weekly scalp DPC. From the RACE reads, TCRdb called clonotypes with MiXCR, one entry per CDR3 protein. The profile shows about 380,000 distinct CDR3 sequences, more than 4.5% of them singletons. This TCR derives from a woman aged 45-65 years with alopecia areata. Some clones in this sample may be carry-over from other donors' samples. The starting material was whole blood, obtained in connection with sensitization to the hapten diphenylcyclopropenone (DPC). The chain is built from TRBV7-2 and TRBJ2-2; D remains ambiguous. Here the CDR3 reads CASSTTTTGELFF. As DNA, the CDR3 is TGTGCCAGCAGCACGACAACCACCGGGGAGCTGTTTTTT.